The 16 T cell receptor beta chains presented below share a single source sample, sequenced in a study of cytomegalovirus exposure and HLA in healthy donors. Researchers ran the PCR with 60 Vbeta and 13 Jbeta primers. Using immunoSEQ multiplex PCR, the repertoire was profiled, and TCRdb retains in-frame clones only, with some absent. Recorded for this sample: around 70,000 clones. Sequenced material: PBMCs. Source of these receptors: a female donor in good health and CMV-seropositive.

The gene calls are TRBV2 and TRBJ1-1; D not certain. The germline CDR1 and CDR2 sequences are SNHLY and FYNNEI. V dropped 7 bases and J dropped 0 bases, with 9 bases sitting between them. This CDR3 comprises 13 residues. CDR3 coding DNA: TGTGCCAGCAAGAGGGAGATGAACACTGAAGCTTTCTTT. It codes for CASKREMNTEAFF. The entire variable domain, with the rest obtained from reference TRBV2 and TRBJ1-1, is as follows: EPEVTQTPSHQVTQMGQEVILRCVPISNHLYFYWYRQILGQKVEFLVSFYNNEISEKSEIFDDQFSVERPDGSNFTLKIRSTKLEDSAMYFCASKREMNTEAFFGQGTRLTVV.

V gene TRBV28 combines with J gene TRBJ2-7, with D unresolved. This CDR3 contains 11 residues. V was cut by 6 bases and J by 9 bases, with 12 bases left in between. CDR1 is MDHEN, CDR2 SYDVKM, per germline. The CDR3: CASRDAVGQYF. The CDR3 DNA reads as TGTGCCAGCAGGGATGCGGTAGGGCAGTACTTC.

The chain joins TRBV6-5 to TRBJ1-2; possible D gene TRBD1, 6 bases. V gave up 4 bases and J gave up 4 bases, with 13 bases separating them. The CDR3 is made up of 14 amino acids. The germline V gene encodes CDR1 MNHEY and CDR2 SVGAGI. CDR3 bases: TGTGCCAGCAGTTTAGGTGACAGGTCCTATGGCTACACCTTC. This encodes CASSLGDRSYGYTF.

The V gene is TRBV5-4, the J gene TRBJ2-3, with D hard to call. V lost 2 bases and J 0 bases, leaving 10 bases between the germline ends. The CDR3 contains 15 residues. CDR1 is SGHNT and CDR2 is YYREEE in the germline V gene (reference sequence). The CDR3 DNA follows: TGTGCCAGCAGCTTTGGTATCTATAGCACAGATACGCAGTATTTT. It translates to CASSFGIYSTDTQYF.

The chain recombines TRBV28 with TRBJ1-1; TRBD1 aligns across 7 bases. V lost 6 bases and J lost 11; bases outside the gene matches: 12. CDR1 and CDR2 (germline): MDHEN, SYDVKM. The CDR3 is made up of 13 amino acids. The CDR3 spells CASSLRVGRGAFF. The CDR3 DNA reads TGTGCCAGCAGCCTGAGGGTGGGCAGGGGGGCTTTCTTT.

The chain links TRBV12-5 to TRBJ2-1; D not certain. Trimming pared 7 bases from V and 7 bases from J, leaving 14 bases between. Germline V gives CDR1 LGHNT, CDR2 FRNRAP. The CDR3 loop spans 13 amino acids. The chain's CDR3 is CASAPPVGNEQFF. The CDR3 DNA follows: TGTGCTAGTGCGCCCCCAGTCGGGAATGAGCAGTTCTTC.

As for this clone: At one of its ends the junction is not consistent with the germline gene, which may arise from a read error. The chain links TRBV10-1 to TRBJ1-2, with TRBD1 identical over 9 bases. The CDR3 is made up of 13 amino acids. Germline CDR1 and CDR2: WNHNN and SYGVQD (reference sequence). CDR3 sequence: CASSESRTGTGKF. The CDR3 DNA follows: TGCGCCAGCAGTGAGTCACGAACCGGGACAGGGAAGTTC.

The CDR3 reads CASSLRDFSDTQYF. Written as DNA, the CDR3 is TGTGCCAGCAGCCTGAGGGATTTTTCAGATACGCAGTATTTT. The chain links TRBV14 to TRBJ2-3; possibly TRBD2 for D (5 bases). The ends were cut back, 4 bases at V and 4 bases at J, with 12 bases in the middle. CDR1 is SGHDN, CDR2 FVKESK, per germline. The CDR3 has 14 amino acids.

This chain uses TRBV6-5 with TRBJ1-2, with 8 bases lining up with TRBD1. The ends lost 5 bases at V and 7 bases at J; junction bases unmatched: 12. Germline CDR1 is MNHEY and CDR2 is SVGAGI. The CDR3 is 15 amino acids. The CDR3 spells CASSAKGQGVTGYTF. The CDR3 coding sequence is TGTGCCAGCAGTGCCAAAGGACAGGGAGTTACTGGCTACACCTTC.

The CDR3 sequence: CSVEQGGTNTDTQYF. CDR3 coding DNA: TGCAGCGTTGAACAGGGAGGCACTAACACAGATACGCAGTATTTT. V usage is TRBV29-1 and J usage is TRBJ2-3; possibly TRBD2 for D (6 bases). Germline V gene sequence: CDR1 SQVTM, CDR2 ANQGSEA. Trimming stripped 2 bases from V and 2 bases from J, with 14 bases between. The CDR3 sequence is 15 residues long.

This chain links TRBV9 with TRBJ2-1, with 8 bases identical to TRBD2. This CDR3 spans 16 amino acids. V shed 3 bases and J 8 bases; nucleotides not matched to a gene: 13. Germline V CDR1 and CDR2: SGDLS, YYNGEE. CDR3 amino acids: CASSAGWTAGADEQFF. In DNA, the CDR3 is TGTGCCAGCAGCGCCGGCTGGACAGCGGGAGCTGATGAGCAGTTCTTC.

The chain is built from TRBV5-1 and TRBJ2-5; 7 bases map to TRBD2. V shed 0 bases and J 1 base; nucleotides not matched to a gene: 0. The germline CDR1 and CDR2 sequences are SGHRS and YFSETQ. The CDR3 totals 14 residues. CDR3 nucleotides: TGCGCCAGCAGCTTGGCTAGCGGCCAAGAGACCCAGTACTTC. Its translation: CASSLASGQETQYF.

The rearrangement joins TRBV5-6 to TRBJ2-3, with TRBD2 as a possible D gene (5 bases). V was shortened by 0 bases and J by 9 bases, with 8 bases between the two germline ends. Germline values: CDR1 SGHDT, CDR2 YYEEEE. This CDR3 contains 12 residues. Written as DNA, the CDR3 is TGTGCCAGCAGCTTGGGTAGGGAGACGCAGTATTTT. Protein product: CASSLGRETQYF.

CDR3: CASSVVLLAGASEQFF. CDR3 sequence (DNA): TGTGCCAGCAGCGTAGTGTTACTAGCGGGGGCCTCTGAGCAGTTCTTC. The chain recombines TRBV9 with TRBJ2-1; 11 positions match TRBD2. Trimming at V came to 0 bases and at J to 9 bases, leaving 8 bases not matched to a gene. The V gene's germline CDR1 is SGDLS and CDR2 YYNGEE. The CDR3 has 16 amino acids.

The chain is built from TRBV2 and TRBJ2-7, with 8 bases fitting TRBD2. CDR3 size: 15 residues. Germline CDR1 and CDR2: SNHLY and FYNNEI. The trim removed 7 bases at V and 2 bases at J, leaving 10 bases unmatched. The CDR3 is CASNGRGVATYEQYF. The CDR3 DNA is TGTGCCAGCAACGGGCGGGGGGTAGCAACCTACGAGCAGTACTTC. The complete variable domain, with remaining parts taken from reference TRBV2 and TRBJ2-7, reads EPEVTQTPSHQVTQMGQEVILRCVPISNHLYFYWYRQILGQKVEFLVSFYNNEISEKSEIFDDQFSVERPDGSNFTLKIRSTKLEDSAMYFCASNGRGVATYEQYFGPGTRLTVT.

V usage is TRBV11-2 and J usage is TRBJ2-1; D may be TRBD1 or TRBD2 (5 bases each). There are 14 residues in the CDR3. The germline V and J ends were trimmed by 5 bases and 10 bases, with 18 bases remaining between them. The germline V gene has CDR1 SGHAT and CDR2 FQNNGV. The CDR3 DNA reads as TGTGCCAGCAGCGTAGGACTCCCGAACAGGGAGCAGTTCTTC. Translation: CASSVGLPNREQFF.